This passage covers 26 T cell receptor beta chains from one sample sequenced in a study of T cells in Graves' hyperthyroidism and ophthalmopathy. RNA transcripts gave rise to amplified TCR beta CDR3 regions. Carried out on the TCR CDR3, a first-round RT-PCR used the HTBI primer set. TCRdb re-called the multiplex PCR reads through MiXCR, storing one row per CDR3 protein. This table has hundreds of thousands of distinct CDR3 sequences, approximately 42% appearing once. The sample was peripheral blood or thyroid tissue (not recorded which). The receptors were sampled from an adult man with Graves' disease, either hyperthyroidism or ophthalmopathy (not recorded which).

This clonotype has just a few counts. The J gene is TRBJ2-7, the V gene TRBV7-8; 10 positions match TRBD1. Germline loops: CDR1 SGHVS, CDR2 FQNEAQ. Losses at the gene ends were 6 bases for V and 3 bases for J; bases not matched to a gene: 8. CDR3 length: 15 residues. The CDR3 sequence: CASSDSGQGNYEQYF. For the CDR3, the DNA is TGTGCCAGCAGTGACTCGGGACAGGGGAACTACGAGCAGTACTTC.

This clonotype was picked up many times. The V and J genes are TRBV7-2 and TRBJ1-5; D is unclear. Trimming shortened V by 0 bases and J by 6 bases, and 12 bases separated the two germline ends. In germline, CDR1 is SGHTA, CDR2 FQGNSA. The CDR3 runs 15 residues. CDR3 DNA: TGTGCCAGCAGCTTAGCTCTGCGGGGTGGTCAGCCCCAGCATTTT. Protein product: CASSLALRGGQPQHF. Variable domain in full (rest from reference TRBV7-2 and TRBJ1-5): GAGVSQSPSNKVTEKGKDVELRCDPISGHTALYWYRQSLGQGLEFLIYFQGNSAPDKSGLPSDRFSAERTGGSVSTLTIQRTQQEDSAVYLCASSLALRGGQPQHFGDGTRLSIL.

The V gene is TRBV20-1, the J gene TRBJ1-1; possible D gene TRBD1, 5 bases. Trimming stripped 2 bases from V and 4 bases from J, with 11 bases between. This CDR3 has 13 residues. CDR1 is DFQATT and CDR2 is SNEGSKA in the germline V gene (reference sequence). The CDR3 DNA reads as TGCAGTGCTAGACAGGGCATCTCCACTGAAGCTTTCTTT. This sequence encodes CSARQGISTEAFF.

This clonotype was seen a handful of times. The V gene is TRBV7-8, the J gene TRBJ1-6; D is uncertain. The CDR3 totals 15 residues. Germline loops: CDR1 SGHVS, CDR2 FQNEAQ. Trimming stripped 3 bases from V and 4 bases from J, with 10 bases between. The CDR3 region has the DNA TGTGCCAGCAGCTTGGATGGCTTTTATAATTCACCCCTCCACTTT. Protein product: CASSLDGFYNSPLHF.

The V gene is TRBV9, the J gene TRBJ1-1; D gene uncertain. Per germline, CDR1 SGDLS and CDR2 YYNGEE. V lost 2 bases and J lost 0, with 14 bases in between. The length of the CDR3 is 16 residues. CDR3 nucleotides: TGTGCCAGCAGCGTTGGAAGGTCGACCATGAACACTGAAGCTTTCTTT. Translation: CASSVGRSTMNTEAFF.

This rearrangement joins TRBV9 to TRBJ1-1; maybe TRBD1 (5 bases). Germline V CDR1 and CDR2: SGDLS, YYNGEE. The V end lost 4 bases, the J end lost 1 base, and 17 bases lay between the germline ends. This CDR3 is 16 amino acids long. DNA for the CDR3: TGTGCCAGCAGCATCGAACGGGACGCAGGGAACACTGAAGCTTTCTTT. It codes for CASSIERDAGNTEAFF.

The chain couples TRBV7-9 to TRBJ2-7; D uncertain. The germline V gene has CDR1 SEHNR and CDR2 FQNEAQ (reference sequence). V was trimmed by 6 bases and J by 2 bases, leaving 8 bases between them. The CDR3 sequence is 12 residues long. In DNA form, the CDR3 reads TGTGCCAGCAGGGACGTTCCCTACGAGCAGTACTTC. It encodes CASRDVPYEQYF.

This chain connects TRBV6-6 to TRBJ1-5; the D is unclear. Per germline, CDR1 MNHNY and CDR2 SVGAGI (reference sequence). V lost 10 bases, J lost 4 bases, and 11 bases lay in between. The CDR3 consists of 12 residues. The CDR3 region has the DNA TGTGCCATAGTAGATGGGAATCAGCCCCAGCATTTT. It is translated as CAIVDGNQPQHF.

V usage is TRBV12-3 or TRBV12-4 and J usage is TRBJ1-3; D not resolved. Trimming removed 4 bases from V and 4 bases from J, with 14 bases in between. The CDR3 contains 15 residues. The CDR3 region is CASSSTGTLGNTIYF. The CDR3 DNA reads TGTGCCAGCAGTTCCACCGGCACCCTCGGAAACACCATATATTTT.

This clonotype was observed at least ten times. This chain connects TRBV29-1 to TRBJ2-2; D gene ambiguous. This CDR3 has 11 amino acids. Germline V gene sequence: CDR1 SQVTM, CDR2 ANQGSEA. V gave up 4 bases and J gave up 7 bases, with 7 bases separating them. CDR3 amino acids: CSVGRSGELFF. The CDR3, as DNA: TGCAGCGTTGGTCGGAGCGGGGAGCTGTTTTTT.

The J gene is TRBJ1-2, the V gene TRBV6-4; 7 nucleotides agree with TRBD1. The CDR3 sequence is 14 residues long. CDR1 MRHNA and CDR2 SNTAGT come from the germline V gene. Trimming at V came to 2 bases and at J to 13 bases, leaving 13 bases not matched to a gene. Here the CDR3 reads CASSDQTGTYGLTF. The CDR3 region has the DNA TGTGCCAGCAGTGACCAGACAGGGACCTATGGCCTCACCTTC.

This clonotype was counted a few times. The gene calls are TRBV12-3 or TRBV12-4 and TRBJ1-6; 9 bases map to TRBD1. Unmatched junction bases numbered 6, after V lost 6 bases and J lost 9 bases. The CDR3 totals 14 residues. CDR3 loop: CASSYRGPGSPLHF. The CDR3 nucleotides read TGTGCCAGCAGCTACAGGGGGCCGGGTTCACCCCTCCACTTT.

This clonotype was seen ten or more times. This chain uses TRBV2 with TRBJ1-2; 7 nucleotides match TRBD1. Germline lookup yields CDR1 SNHLY and CDR2 FYNNEI. This CDR3 is built from 15 residues. V gave up 4 bases and J gave up 4 bases; unmatched junction bases: 9. CDR3 DNA sequence: TGTGCCAGCAGTGTCCCAGGGGGAGAACTCTATGGCTACACCTTC. Translated: CASSVPGGELYGYTF.

At least ten counts were recorded for this clonotype. The rearrangement joins TRBV2 to TRBJ1-1; D unclear. This CDR3 has 13 residues. Germline values: CDR1 SNHLY, CDR2 FYNNEI. CDR3 sequence: CAGSRGENTEAFF. CDR3 DNA: TGTGCTGGCAGCCGGGGTGAGAACACTGAAGCTTTCTTT.

The chain recombines TRBV29-1 with TRBJ1-1; 7 nucleotides agree with TRBD1. Unmatched junction bases numbered 5, after V lost 8 bases and J lost 5 bases. CDR3 length: 11 amino acids. Germline CDR1 reads SQVTM; CDR2 reads ANQGSEA. CDR3 DNA: TGCAGCCCCTACAGGGGAACTGAAGCTTTCTTT. It codes for CSPYRGTEAFF.

Only a few counts were recorded for this clonotype. The chain links TRBV2 to TRBJ2-6; D remains ambiguous. CDR1 SNHLY and CDR2 FYNNEI come from the germline V gene. CDR3 length equals 21 residues. Deletions cut 7 bases from V and 1 base from J, with 29 bases between. CDR3 sequence (DNA): TGTGCCAGCACCTTACCTCGTGATCGAGGTCCCCTTCGTTCTGGGGCCAACGTCCTGACTTTC. This encodes CASTLPRDRGPLRSGANVLTF.

As to this clonotype: Sequence at one end of the junction differs from germline and may be a read error. The rearrangement joins TRBV10-2 to TRBJ1-3, with D tentatively TRBD1 (6 bases). Per germline, CDR1 WSHSY and CDR2 SAAADI. The CDR3 covers 14 residues. CDR3 residues: CASQKVDRGNTIYF. DNA for the CDR3: TGTGCCAGTCAGAAGGTGGACAGAGGGAACACCATATATTTT.

The rearrangement uses TRBV7-9 and TRBJ1-3; D ambiguous. The CDR3 runs to 16 residues. From germline, CDR1 is SEHNR and CDR2 FQNEAQ (reference sequence). V was clipped by 3 bases and J by 4 bases, with 16 bases between them. CDR3 DNA sequence: TGTGCCAGCAGCTTGAGTGTTGCGGGAGCAGGAAACACCATATATTTT. Encoded protein: CASSLSVAGAGNTIYF.

The chain combines TRBV15 with TRBJ1-3, with 8 bases matching TRBD1. V shed 1 base, J shed 4 bases, and the junction held 3 bases outside the gene matches. The CDR3 contains 15 residues. The germline CDR1 and CDR2 sequences are LNHNV and YYDKDF (reference sequence). CDR3 protein: CATSRGTGYGNTIYF. CDR3 nucleotide sequence: TGTGCCACCAGCAGAGGGACAGGGTACGGAAACACCATATATTTT.

The V and J genes are TRBV9 and TRBJ1-1, with 8 nucleotides matching TRBD1. Germline lookup yields CDR1 SGDLS and CDR2 YYNGEE. After removal of 0 bases from V and 5 bases from J, the junction contained 18 bases not matched to a gene. The CDR3 spans 19 residues. CDR3 region: CASSVGLIGTGSGSTEAFF. In DNA, the CDR3 is TGTGCCAGCAGCGTAGGTCTCATCGGGACAGGATCCGGTAGTACTGAAGCTTTCTTT.

This clonotype was observed at least ten times. V gene TRBV29-1 combines with J gene TRBJ2-5, with TRBD2 matching over 14 bases. The CDR3 covers 15 residues. Germline-derived CDR1 and CDR2 are SQVTM and ANQGSEA. V was pared by 3 bases and J by 5 bases, with 5 bases of the junction left unmatched. This chain's CDR3 is CSVEGTSGGPETQYF. In DNA form, the CDR3 reads TGCAGCGTTGAGGGGACTAGCGGGGGCCCTGAGACCCAGTACTTC.

At least ten counts were recorded for this clonotype. CDR3 region: CASSTKGPRDGFEQYF. The CDR3 DNA follows: TGTGCCAGCAGCACAAAGGGACCCCGGGACGGTTTCGAGCAGTACTTC. This chain links TRBV7-9 with TRBJ2-7, with D perhaps being TRBD1 or TRBD2 (5 bases each). The germline V gene encodes CDR1 SEHNR and CDR2 FQNEAQ (reference sequence). V lost 5 bases and J 6 bases, leaving 23 bases between the germline ends. The length of the CDR3 is 16 residues.

This clonotype was seen at least ten times. J is TRBJ1-5 and V is TRBV29-1, with a weak D call TRBD1 (5 bases). The germline V gene encodes CDR1 SQVTM and CDR2 ANQGSEA. The ends were cut back, 7 bases at V and 3 bases at J, with 13 bases in the middle. The CDR3 totals 13 residues. The CDR3 region is CSAKTGTNQPQHF. The CDR3 nucleotides are TGCAGCGCCAAAACGGGGACCAATCAGCCCCAGCATTTT.

This chain connects TRBV10-3 to TRBJ1-4, with TRBD1 as a possible D gene (5 bases). The CDR3 is made up of 12 amino acids. The V end lost 6 bases, the J end lost 4 bases, and 6 bases lay between the germline ends. The germline CDR1 and CDR2 sequences are ENHRY and SYGVKD. The CDR3 loop reads CAIRDSNEKLFF. CDR3 nucleotide sequence: TGTGCCATCAGAGACAGTAATGAAAAACTGTTTTTT.

This clonotype was counted many times. The rearrangement joins TRBV12-3 or TRBV12-4 to TRBJ1-1; D ambiguous. The CDR3 runs to 12 residues. V lost 6 bases, J lost 7 bases, and 12 bases lay in between. The CDR3 sequence: CASSSTDVEAFF. CDR3 nucleotides: TGTGCCAGCAGCTCGACCGATGTTGAAGCTTTCTTT.

The chain uses TRBV11-2 and TRBJ1-4; D is perhaps TRBD1 (5 bases). Germline lookup yields CDR1 SGHAT and CDR2 FQNNGV. The CDR3 is made up of 13 amino acids. Trimming took off 8 bases at V and 7 bases at J, with 14 bases between the two ends. CDR3 DNA: TGTGCCAGCGCCAGGGTTTTAGGTGAAAAACTGTTTTTT. It is translated as CASARVLGEKLFF.